The clone carrying this TCR beta chain showed up just once. The protocol was immunoSEQ multiplex PCR, while the TCRdb copy is restricted to in-frame clones and leaves out a portion. The sample has 45,000 to 50,000 clones, approximately 91% seen once. The CDR3 is 17 residues long. These data come from a study of OX40 agonist ivuxolimab in advanced cancers. Study context: A diagnosis of hepatocellular carcinoma, melanoma, renal cell or head and neck cancer was present in dose-escalation patients. Patients with prior anti-PD-1, anti-PD-L1 or anti-CTLA-4 therapy were eligible; 35% to 45% had some.

On cycle 4 day 1 and cycle 7 day 1, as well as at baseline, blood was sampled. The chain combines TRBV1 with TRBJ1-1; TRBD1, the table's D call, lacks a check against the DNA. TRBV1 is shown as a pseudogene. The TCR originated in an adult with an advanced solid tumor such as melanoma, head and neck, liver or kidney cancer. Sample: CD4+ or CD8+ T cells sorted from blood, taken in a trial of the OX40 agonist ivuxolimab. CDR3 in DNA: TGCACCAGCAGCCAAGATCCCCAGGGTAGTATGAACACTGAAGCTTTCTTT. It yields the protein CTSSQDPQGSMNTEAFF.